These T cell receptor beta chains were read from a single sample in a study of T-cell reconstitution after alpha-beta-depleted transplantation in children. TCRdb itself ran the PCR reads through MiXCR, one entry per CDR3 protein. The sample yields roughly 500,000 distinct CDR3 sequences, roughly a tenth seen once. Here the sequenced sample was PBMCs, taken before TCRalphabeta/CD19-depleted stem cell transplant. These receptors all stem from a child aged 2 to 9 with inherited bone marrow failure, due to receive a stem cell transplant. Both conserved end residues are part of each CDR3. D genes are given only for firm matches. Size tells how often a clone was seen (once, few, many) or the class of an expanded clone, and some rows leave it out.

V: TRBV20-1; D: NA; J: TRBJ2-1; size: many; CDR3: CSARQAPWNEQFF; DNA: TGCAGTGCTAGGCAGGCCCCTTGGAATGAGCAGTTCTTC
V: TRBV7-8; D: TRBD1; J: TRBJ2-3; size: many; CDR3: CASSYNRGPTDTQYF; DNA: TGTGCCAGCAGCTACAACAGGGGGCCGACAGATACGCAGTATTTT
V: TRBV28; D: NA; J: TRBJ2-5; size: NA; CDR3: CASNPLVAKNGRNF; DNA: TGTGCCAGCAACCCGTTGGTCGCCAAGAACGGTCGGAACTTC
V: TRBV29-1; D: TRBD2; J: TRBJ2-1; size: NA; CDR3: CSVEEGLAGESEQFF; DNA: TGCAGCGTTGAAGAGGGACTAGCGGGAGAGTCTGAGCAGTTCTTC
V: TRBV12-3/TRBV12-4; D: TRBD2; J: TRBJ2-7; size: many; CDR3: CASSLFQREGGEQYF; DNA: TGTGCCAGCAGTTTATTCCAGCGGGAGGGTGGGGAGCAGTACTTC
V: TRBV6-5; D: NA; J: TRBJ2-7; size: many; CDR3: CASSYRGTGYEQYF; DNA: TGTGCCAGCAGTTACAGAGGAACAGGCTACGAGCAGTACTTC
V: TRBV5-1; D: TRBD2; J: TRBJ2-1; size: NA; CDR3: CASSFPVLAGIYNEQFF; DNA: TGCGCCAGCAGCTTTCCAGTACTAGCGGGAATTTACAATGAGCAGTTCTTC
V: TRBV25-1; D: NA; J: TRBJ1-2; size: many; CDR3: CASSESVLAGVGYTF; DNA: TGTGCCAGCAGTGAATCGGTTCTCGCCGGGGTTGGCTACACCTTC
V: TRBV5-6; D: NA; J: TRBJ2-5; size: few; CDR3: CASSFRPNQETQYF; DNA: TGTGCCAGCAGCTTCCGTCCGAACCAAGAGACCCAGTACTTC
V: TRBV7-2; D: NA; J: TRBJ2-1; size: NA; CDR3: CASLRAGTRGRGEQFF; DNA: TGTGCCAGCCTAAGAGCGGGAACGCGGGGGAGGGGGGAGCAGTTCTTC
V: TRBV4-3; D: NA; J: TRBJ2-1; size: many; CDR3: CASSQVKEAAGRFF; DNA: TGCGCCAGCAGCCAAGTCAAAGAGGCGGCGGGCAGGTTCTTC
V: TRBV27; D: TRBD2; J: TRBJ2-5; size: NA; CDR3: CASSPHLAVVGETQYF; DNA: TGTGCCAGCAGTCCTCACCTAGCGGTGGTGGGAGAGACCCAGTACTTC
V: TRBV11-2; D: NA; J: TRBJ2-1; size: many; CDR3: CASSLSGLNEQFF; DNA: TGTGCCAGCAGCTTATCAGGGCTGAATGAGCAGTTCTTC
V: TRBV7-2; D: NA; J: TRBJ2-7; size: many; CDR3: CASSFPGVAEQYF; DNA: TGTGCCAGCAGCTTCCCTGGGGTTGCGGAGCAGTACTTC
V: TRBV2; D: NA; J: TRBJ1-1; size: many; CDR3: CASSDQGPNTEAFF; DNA: TGTGCCAGCAGTGATCAGGGACCGAACACTGAAGCTTTCTTT
V: TRBV4-1; D: TRBD2; J: TRBJ2-3; size: many; CDR3: CASSGIAGVPDTQYF; DNA: TGCGCCAGCAGCGGGATAGCGGGAGTCCCAGATACGCAGTATTTT
V: TRBV4-3; D: TRBD1; J: TRBJ2-2; size: NA; CDR3: CASSQDRVTGLAGELFF; DNA: TGCGCCAGCAGCCAAGATCGGGTGACAGGGCTTGCCGGGGAGCTGTTTTTT
V: TRBV19; D: NA; J: TRBJ2-3; size: few; CDR3: CASTSPPTDTQYF; DNA: TGTGCCAGTACCTCCCCGCCCACAGATACGCAGTATTTT
V: TRBV4-3; D: NA; J: TRBJ2-1; size: few; CDR3: CASSQEQKWVGEQFF; DNA: TGCGCCAGCAGCCAGGAGCAGAAATGGGTGGGTGAGCAGTTCTTC
V: TRBV6-2/TRBV6-3; D: NA; J: TRBJ2-7; size: NA; CDR3: CASGNSYEQYF; DNA: TGTGCCAGCGGAAACTCCTACGAGCAGTACTTC
V: TRBV10-3; D: NA; J: TRBJ1-2; size: once; CDR3: CAISERVRDDGYTF; DNA: TGTGCCATCAGTGAACGGGTCAGGGACGATGGCTACACCTTC